This T cell receptor (beta chain) was sequenced during a study of shared clonotypes between healthy human individuals. Overall study findings and caveats: Clonotype sharing among donors was thought likely to change with sequencing depth. Rarefaction exposed incomplete sorted-subset sequencing despite large depth.

This clone has at least ten counts. The antigen remains unidentified. Germline V CDR1 and CDR2: MNHEY, SMNVEV (reference sequence). The CDR3 runs to 13 residues. J lost 3 bases, V lost 6 bases, and 4 bases had no gene match. None of the donors, who were healthy HIV-negative adults, had recently had acute infections or vaccinations. An assay was performed, and its level was deep. The table came from immunoSEQ multiplex PCR; TCRdb's copy has only in-frame clones and leaves some out. This sample has 2 million or so clones, with around 95% found just once. Sequencing was performed on naive CD4+ T cells sorted from blood. The subset was: CD45RA+ positively selected. The TCR originated in a man younger than 30 in good health. This sequence joins TRBV27 and TRBJ2-7; 8 bases map to TRBD2. CDR3 in DNA: TGTGCCAGCAGGAAAAGCGGGGGCTACGAGCAGTACTTC. Translating it yields CASRKSGGYEQYF.